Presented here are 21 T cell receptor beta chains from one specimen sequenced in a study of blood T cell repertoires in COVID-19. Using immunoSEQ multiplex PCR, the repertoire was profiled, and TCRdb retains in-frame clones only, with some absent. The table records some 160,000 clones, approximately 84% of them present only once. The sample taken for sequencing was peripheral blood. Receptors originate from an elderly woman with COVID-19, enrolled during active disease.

The CDR3 region has the DNA TGTGCCATCAGTGAGTATAAATCCGGGACAGGGGGCAGGAACGAGCAGTACTTC. This sequence encodes CAISEYKSGTGGRNEQYF. The V call is TRBV10-3, the J call TRBJ2-7; 12 bases match TRBD1. This CDR3 region has 18 residues. From germline, CDR1 is ENHRY and CDR2 SYGVKD. J lost 5 bases, V lost 1 base, and 12 bases had no gene match.

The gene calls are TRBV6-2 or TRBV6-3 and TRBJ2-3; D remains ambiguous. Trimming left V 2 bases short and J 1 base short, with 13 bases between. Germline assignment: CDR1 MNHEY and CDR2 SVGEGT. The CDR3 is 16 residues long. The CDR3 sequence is CASSYDPRHRTDTQYF. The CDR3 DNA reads TGTGCCAGCAGTTACGACCCTCGACATCGCACAGATACGCAGTATTTT.

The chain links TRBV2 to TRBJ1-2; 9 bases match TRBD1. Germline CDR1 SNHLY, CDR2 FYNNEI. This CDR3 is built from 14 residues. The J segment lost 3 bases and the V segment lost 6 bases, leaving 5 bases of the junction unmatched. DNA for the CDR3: TGTGCCAGCAGCTTTACAGGGGGCGACTATGGCTACACCTTC. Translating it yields CASSFTGGDYGYTF.

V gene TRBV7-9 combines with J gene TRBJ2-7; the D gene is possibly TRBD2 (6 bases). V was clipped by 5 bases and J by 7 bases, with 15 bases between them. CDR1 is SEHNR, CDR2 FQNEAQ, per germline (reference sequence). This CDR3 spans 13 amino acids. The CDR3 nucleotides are TGTGCCAGCAGCGACCCCAGGGCGGGGGAGCAGTACTTC. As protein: CASSDPRAGEQYF.

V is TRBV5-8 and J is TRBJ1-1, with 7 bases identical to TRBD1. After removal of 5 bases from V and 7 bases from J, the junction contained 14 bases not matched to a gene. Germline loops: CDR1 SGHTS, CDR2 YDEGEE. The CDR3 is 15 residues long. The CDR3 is CASSYDSGGTHEAFF. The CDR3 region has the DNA TGTGCCAGCAGTTATGATTCAGGGGGAACCCATGAAGCTTTCTTT. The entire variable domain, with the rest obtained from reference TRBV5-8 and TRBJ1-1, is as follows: EAGVTQSPTHLIKTRGQQATLRCSPISGHTSVYWYQQALGLGLQFLLWYDEGEERNRGNFPPRFSGRQFPNYSSELNVNALELEDSALYLCASSYDSGGTHEAFFGQGTRLTVV.

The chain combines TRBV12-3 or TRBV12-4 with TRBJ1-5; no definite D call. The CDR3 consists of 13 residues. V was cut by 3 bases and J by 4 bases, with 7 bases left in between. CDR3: CASSLVQNQPQHF. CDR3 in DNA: TGTGCCAGCAGTTTGGTACAGAATCAGCCCCAGCATTTT.

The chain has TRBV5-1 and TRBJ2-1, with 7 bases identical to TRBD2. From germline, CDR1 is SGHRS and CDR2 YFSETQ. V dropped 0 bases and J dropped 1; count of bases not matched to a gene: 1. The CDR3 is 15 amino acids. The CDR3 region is CASSLGRESYNEQFF. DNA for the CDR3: TGCGCCAGCAGCTTGGGGCGGGAGTCCTACAATGAGCAGTTCTTC.

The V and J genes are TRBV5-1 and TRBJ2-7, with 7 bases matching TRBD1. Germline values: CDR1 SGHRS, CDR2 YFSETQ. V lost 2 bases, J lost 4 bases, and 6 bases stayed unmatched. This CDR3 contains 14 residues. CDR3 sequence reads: CASSFSPQGYEQYF. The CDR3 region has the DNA TGCGCCAGCAGCTTCTCTCCACAGGGGTACGAGCAGTACTTC.

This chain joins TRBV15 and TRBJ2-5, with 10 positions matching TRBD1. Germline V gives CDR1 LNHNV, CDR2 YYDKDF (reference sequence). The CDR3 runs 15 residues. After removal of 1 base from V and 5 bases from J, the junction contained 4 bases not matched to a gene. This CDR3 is CATSRAGTGAETQYF. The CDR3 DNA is TGTGCCACCAGCAGAGCCGGGACAGGGGCGGAGACCCAGTACTTC. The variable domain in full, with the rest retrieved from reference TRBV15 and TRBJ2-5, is DAMVIQNPRYQVTQFGKPVTLSCSQTLNHNVMYWYQQKSSQAPKLLFHYYDKDFNNEADTPDNFQSRRPNTSFCFLDIRSPGLGDTAMYLCATSRAGTGAETQYFGPGTRLLVL.

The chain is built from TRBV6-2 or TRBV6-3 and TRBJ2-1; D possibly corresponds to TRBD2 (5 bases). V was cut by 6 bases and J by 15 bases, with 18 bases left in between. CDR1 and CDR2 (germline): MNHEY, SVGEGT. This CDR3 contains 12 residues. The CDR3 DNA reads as TGTGCCAGCAGCCATGTCAGAGGGCTTCGGTTCTTC. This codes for CASSHVRGLRFF.

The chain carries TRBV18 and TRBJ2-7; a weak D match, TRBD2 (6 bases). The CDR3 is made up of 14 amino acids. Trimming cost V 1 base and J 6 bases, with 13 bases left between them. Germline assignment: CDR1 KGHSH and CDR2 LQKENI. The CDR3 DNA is TGTGCCAGCTCACCACTTAGTGCGGGGATCGAGCAGTACTTC. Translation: CASSPLSAGIEQYF.

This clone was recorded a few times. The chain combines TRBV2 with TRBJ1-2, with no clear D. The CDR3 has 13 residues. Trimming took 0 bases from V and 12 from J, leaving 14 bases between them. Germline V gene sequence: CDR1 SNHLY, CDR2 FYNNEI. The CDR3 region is CASSEALFRGNTF. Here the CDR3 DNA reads TGTGCCAGCAGTGAAGCGCTTTTTCGCGGTAACACCTTC.

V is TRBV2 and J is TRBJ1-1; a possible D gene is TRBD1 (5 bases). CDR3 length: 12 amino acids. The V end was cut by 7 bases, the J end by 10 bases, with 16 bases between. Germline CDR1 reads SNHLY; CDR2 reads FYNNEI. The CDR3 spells CASKKGPGGAFF. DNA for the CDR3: TGTGCCAGCAAAAAAGGCCCCGGGGGAGCTTTCTTT.

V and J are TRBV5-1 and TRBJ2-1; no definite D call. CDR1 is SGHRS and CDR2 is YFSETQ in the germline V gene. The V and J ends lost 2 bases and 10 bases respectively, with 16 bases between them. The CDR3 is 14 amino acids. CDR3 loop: CASSFFFSDLEQFF. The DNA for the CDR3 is TGCGCCAGCAGCTTTTTTTTTAGTGACTTAGAGCAGTTCTTC.

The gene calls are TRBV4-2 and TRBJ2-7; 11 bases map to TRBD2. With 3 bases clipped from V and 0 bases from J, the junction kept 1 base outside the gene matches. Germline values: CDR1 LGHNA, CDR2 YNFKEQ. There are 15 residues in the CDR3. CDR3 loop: CASSHGTSGSYEQYF. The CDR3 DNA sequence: TGTGCCAGCAGCCACGGGACTAGCGGCTCCTACGAGCAGTACTTC.

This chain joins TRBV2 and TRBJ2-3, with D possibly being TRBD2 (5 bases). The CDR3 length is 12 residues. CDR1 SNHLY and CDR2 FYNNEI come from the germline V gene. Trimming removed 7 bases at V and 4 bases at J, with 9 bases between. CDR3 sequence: CASKLLADTQYF. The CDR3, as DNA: TGTGCCAGCAAACTACTAGCAGATACGCAGTATTTT. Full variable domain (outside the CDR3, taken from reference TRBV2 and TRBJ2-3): EPEVTQTPSHQVTQMGQEVILRCVPISNHLYFYWYRQILGQKVEFLVSFYNNEISEKSEIFDDQFSVERPDGSNFTLKIRSTKLEDSAMYFCASKLLADTQYFGPGTRLTVL.

The DNA for the CDR3 is TGTGCCAGCAGCTCTCAACAGGGATCTGAAGCTTTCTTT. Translation gives CASSSQQGSEAFF. The chain joins TRBV7-3 to TRBJ1-1; tentative D call: TRBD1 (6 bases). In germline, CDR1 is SGHTA, CDR2 FQGTGA. Trimming took off 4 bases at V and 6 bases at J, with 12 bases between the two ends. The CDR3 has 13 amino acids.

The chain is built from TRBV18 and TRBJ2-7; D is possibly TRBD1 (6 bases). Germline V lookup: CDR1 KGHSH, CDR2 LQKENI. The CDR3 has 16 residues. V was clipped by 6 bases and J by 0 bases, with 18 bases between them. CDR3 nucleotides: TGTGCCAGCTCTCTGGTTGTGGGACAAGACTCCTACGAGCAGTACTTC. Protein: CASSLVVGQDSYEQYF.

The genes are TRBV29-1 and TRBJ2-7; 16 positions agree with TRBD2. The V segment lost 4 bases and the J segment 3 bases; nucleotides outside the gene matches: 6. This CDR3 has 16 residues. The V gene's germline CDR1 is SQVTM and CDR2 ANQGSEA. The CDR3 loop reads CSVVPGLAGGSYEQYF. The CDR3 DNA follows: TGCAGCGTTGTCCCGGGACTAGCGGGAGGGAGCTACGAGCAGTACTTC.

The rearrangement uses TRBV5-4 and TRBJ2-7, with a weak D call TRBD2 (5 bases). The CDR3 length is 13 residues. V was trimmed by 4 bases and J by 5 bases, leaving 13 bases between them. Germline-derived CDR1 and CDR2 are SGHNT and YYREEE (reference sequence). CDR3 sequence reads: CASSPPSSDEQYF. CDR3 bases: TGTGCCAGCAGCCCCCCTAGCTCTGACGAGCAGTACTTC.

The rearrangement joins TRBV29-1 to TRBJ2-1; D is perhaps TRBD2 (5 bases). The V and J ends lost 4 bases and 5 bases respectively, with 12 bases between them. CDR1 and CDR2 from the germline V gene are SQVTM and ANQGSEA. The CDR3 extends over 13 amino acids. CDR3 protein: CSVAEGPHNEQFF. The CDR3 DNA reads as TGCAGCGTTGCCGAGGGTCCCCACAATGAGCAGTTCTTC.